This T cell receptor beta chain was sequenced for a study of shared clonotypes between healthy human individuals. TCRdb's copy holds only in-frame clones and misses some; the assay was immunoSEQ multiplex PCR. The sample holds approximately 1.4 million clones, approximately 98% seen once. A single count supports this clone. This clonotype was sampled from a man aged 25 to 40 in good health. The sequenced sample consisted of naive CD4+ T cells sorted from blood. Described subset: CD45RA+ positively selected.

The CDR3 bases are TGTGCCAGCTCACCACAGGCCCCGCCTGTATACTCCTACAATGAGCAGTTCTTC. Translating gives CASSPQAPPVYSYNEQFF. The chain carries TRBV18 and TRBJ2-1; no definite D call. This CDR3 contains 18 residues. The V gene's germline CDR1 is KGHSH and CDR2 LQKENI. V gave up 1 base and J gave up 0 bases, with 16 bases separating them.